The sequence of this T cell receptor beta chain was determined in a study of shared clonotypes between healthy human individuals. Study results and limitations: Sequencing depth was expected to influence donor clonotype sharing.

The donors, healthy adults who were HIV-negative, had experienced no recent acute infections or vaccinations. As concerns this clone: The antigen is unknown. Other nucleotide sequences in the sample specify the same CDR3.

On sorted subsets, replicate PCRs used 200 to 250 ng DNA, or roughly 30,000 T cell genomes. Data came from immunoSEQ multiplex PCR; TCRdb stores just in-frame clones and leaves some out. Here the sample spans approximately 700,000 clones, around three quarters being singletons. V shed 7 bases and J shed 0 bases, with 7 bases lying between them. Germline CDR1 LNHDA, CDR2 SQIVND (reference sequence). This CDR3 spans 13 amino acids. The sample comprised memory CD4+ T cells sorted from blood. Subset reported: CD45RA-negative fraction. This clonotype originated in a young woman in good health. The genes are TRBV19 and TRBJ1-5, with D possibly matching TRBD1 (5 bases). The chain's CDR3 is CASTTVSNQPQHF. CDR3 nucleotide sequence: TGTGCCAGTACGACAGTTAGCAATCAGCCCCAGCATTTT.